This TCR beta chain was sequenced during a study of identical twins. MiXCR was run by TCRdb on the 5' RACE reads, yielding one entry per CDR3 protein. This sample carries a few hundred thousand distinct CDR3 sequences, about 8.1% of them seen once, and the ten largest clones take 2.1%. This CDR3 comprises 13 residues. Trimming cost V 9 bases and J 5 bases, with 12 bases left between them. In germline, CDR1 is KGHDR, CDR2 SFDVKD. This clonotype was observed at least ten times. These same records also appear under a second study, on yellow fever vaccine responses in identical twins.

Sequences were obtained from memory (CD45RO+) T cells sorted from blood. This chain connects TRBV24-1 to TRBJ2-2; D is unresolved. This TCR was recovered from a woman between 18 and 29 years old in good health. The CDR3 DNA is TGTGCCACCTCCAGCGCGTTAACCGGGGAGCTGTTTTTT. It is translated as CATSSALTGELFF.